This paragraph reports one T cell receptor (beta chain). This CDR3 has 14 residues. CDR1 ENHRY and CDR2 SYGVKD come from the germline V gene. Unmatched junction bases numbered 0, after V lost 6 bases and J lost 0 bases. This sample was included in a study of T cells after somatic rescue of genetic block. Sequenced by immunoSEQ multiplex PCR; TCRdb stores in-frame clones only, minus some. This table holds roughly 55,000 clones, approximately 96% found once. The sample taken for sequencing was peripheral blood mononuclear cells (PBMCs). The clonotype comes from a child under three years old. This chain links TRBV10-3 with TRBJ2-1, with 9 positions matching TRBD1. CDR3 DNA: TGTGCCATCAGGACAGGGGGCTCCTACAATGAGCAGTTCTTC. Its protein product is CAIRTGGSYNEQFF.